This T cell receptor (beta chain) was identified in a study of early T cells in non-severe SARS-CoV-2 infection. Each CDR3 protein gets one entry after TCRdb re-called the 5' RACE reads with MiXCR. This sample has roughly 77,000 distinct CDR3 sequences, with roughly 12% found just once. This clonotype was counted many times. The receptor was isolated from an adult who was a healthcare worker with PCR-confirmed SARS-CoV-2 infection or an uninfected control (not recorded which). The sequenced material came from whole blood.

The CDR3 region is CASSHGTGDNQPQHF. For the CDR3, the DNA is TGTGCCAGCAGTCACGGGACGGGGGACAATCAGCCCCAGCATTTT. V usage is TRBV27 and J usage is TRBJ1-5, with D maybe TRBD1 (5 bases). The CDR3 is made up of 15 amino acids. The germline V gene has CDR1 MNHEY and CDR2 SMNVEV (reference sequence). With 5 bases removed from V and 3 bases from J, the gap between germline ends came to 14 bases.